Following are 2 T cell receptor beta chains from one sample sequenced in a study of T cells expressing NK-cell markers (dated by TCRdb to the early 2020s). The library was produced with 5' RACE. For sequencing, an Illumina HiSeq 2000 was employed. Following TCRdb reprocessing, every CDR3 protein sequence forms one entry, and DNA is not provided. The sample's clone listing holds 350,000 to 450,000 distinct CDR3 sequences. The ten largest account for about 5.2% of the sample. Material: blood T cells: a sorted CD56 or NKG2C T cell subset, CD4+ or CD8+ T cells, or bulk PBMC T cells (not recorded which). Receptors were obtained from a man aged 18-70 years in good health.

The genes are TRBV6-1 and TRBJ1-2. The germline CDR1 and CDR2 sequences are MNHNS and SASEGT. This CDR3 has 16 residues. CDR3 region: CASSGPSSRANYGYTF.

V and J are TRBV3-1 and TRBJ2-5; lacking DNA, the TRBD2 call made by TCRdb goes unchecked. The germline gives CDR1 LGHDT, CDR2 YNNKEL (reference sequence). The CDR3 covers 17 residues. This CDR3 is CASSQGLLLAGKETQYF.